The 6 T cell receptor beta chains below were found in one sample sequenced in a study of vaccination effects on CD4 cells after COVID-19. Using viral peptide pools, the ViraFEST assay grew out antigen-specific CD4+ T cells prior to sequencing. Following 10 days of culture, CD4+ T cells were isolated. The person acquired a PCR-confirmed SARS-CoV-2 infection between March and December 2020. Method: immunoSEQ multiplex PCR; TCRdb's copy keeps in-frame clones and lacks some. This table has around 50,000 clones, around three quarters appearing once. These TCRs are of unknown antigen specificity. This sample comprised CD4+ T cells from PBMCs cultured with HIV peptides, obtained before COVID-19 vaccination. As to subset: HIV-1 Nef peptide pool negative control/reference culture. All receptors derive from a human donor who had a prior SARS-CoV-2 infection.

The CDR3, as DNA: TGTGCCAGCAGCCAGGCGGGAACGGTGGAGACCCAGTACTTC. Translating it yields CASSQAGTVETQYF. The rearrangement links TRBV4-2 to TRBJ2-5; D perhaps matches TRBD2 (6 bases). Trimming removed 3 bases at V and 5 bases at J, with 13 bases between. In germline, CDR1 is LGHNA, CDR2 YNFKEQ. This CDR3 is built from 14 residues.

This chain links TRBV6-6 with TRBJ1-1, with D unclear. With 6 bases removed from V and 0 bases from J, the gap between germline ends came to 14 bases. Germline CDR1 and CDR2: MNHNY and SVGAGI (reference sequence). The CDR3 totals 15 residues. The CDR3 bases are TGTGCCAGCAGGGACCTTGATTTCATGAACACTGAAGCTTTCTTT. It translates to CASRDLDFMNTEAFF.

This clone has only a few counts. CDR3 coding DNA: TGTGCCAGCTCACCTCGGACAGGGTCACACGAGCAGTACTTC. It is translated as CASSPRTGSHEQYF. The chain employs TRBV18 and TRBJ2-7; 8 bases map to TRBD1. V was pared by 3 bases and J by 5 bases, with 6 bases of the junction left unmatched. Germline CDR1 and CDR2: KGHSH and LQKENI. This CDR3 spans 14 amino acids.

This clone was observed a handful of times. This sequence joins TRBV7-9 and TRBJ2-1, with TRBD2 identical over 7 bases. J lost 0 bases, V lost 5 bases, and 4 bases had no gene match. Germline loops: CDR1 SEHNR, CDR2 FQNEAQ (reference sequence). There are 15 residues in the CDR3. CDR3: CASSMRGSSYNEQFF. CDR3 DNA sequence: TGTGCCAGCAGCATGCGGGGGAGCTCCTACAATGAGCAGTTCTTC.

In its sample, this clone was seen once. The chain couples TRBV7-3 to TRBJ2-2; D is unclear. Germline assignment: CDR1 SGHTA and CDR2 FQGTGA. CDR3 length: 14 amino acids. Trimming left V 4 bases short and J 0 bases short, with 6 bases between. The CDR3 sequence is CASSWQANTGELFF. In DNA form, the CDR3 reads TGTGCCAGCAGCTGGCAGGCGAACACCGGGGAGCTGTTTTTT.

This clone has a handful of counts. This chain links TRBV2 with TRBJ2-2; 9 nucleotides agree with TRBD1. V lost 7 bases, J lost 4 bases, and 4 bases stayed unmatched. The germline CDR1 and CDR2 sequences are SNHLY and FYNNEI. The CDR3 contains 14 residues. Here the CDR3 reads CASMGDRATGELFF. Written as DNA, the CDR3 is TGTGCCAGCATGGGGGACAGGGCCACCGGGGAGCTGTTTTTT. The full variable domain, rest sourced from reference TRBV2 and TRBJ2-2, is EPEVTQTPSHQVTQMGQEVILRCVPISNHLYFYWYRQILGQKVEFLVSFYNNEISEKSEIFDDQFSVERPDGSNFTLKIRSTKLEDSAMYFCASMGDRATGELFFGEGSRLTVL.